These 16 T cell receptor beta chains came from one sample sequenced in a study of vaccination and CD4 T cells after COVID-19 (dated by TCRdb to between 2021 and 2022). These TCRs' antigens remain unknown. Read against the paper, the sample's treatment or condition label means: roughly 11-day PBMC culture with coronavirus spike peptide pools or control peptides (ViraFEST assay). The library was built by means of PCR. Sequenced on an Illumina iSeq 100. TCR sequencing of DNA from cultured CD4+ T cells used the Oncomine TCR Beta short-read assay at the Johns Hopkins FTIC core. In TCRdb, the public reads were trimmed at Q25 with fastp and aligned with MiXCR, with productive beta chains retained. Records with the same CDR3 protein are collapsed into one entry carrying the most frequent genes and DNA. In all, the sample holds 11,000 or so distinct CDR3 sequences, and 50% to 60% of those were seen once. The ten largest clones take up around 20% of the sample.

The sample taken for sequencing was CD4+ T cells from blood, cultured in vitro. The receptors shown here come from a human donor who had recovered from COVID-19.

The V and J genes are TRBV12-3 or TRBV12-4 and TRBJ1-2, with D possibly TRBD1 on 6 matching bases. The germline V and J ends were trimmed by 3 bases and 7 bases, with 18 bases remaining between them. This CDR3 contains 15 residues. The CDR3 loop is CASSLGSWGPSGYTF. DNA of the CDR3: TGTGCCAGCAGTTTGGGGAGTTGGGGGCCGAGTGGCTACACCTTC.

Only a few counts were recorded for this clonotype. The chain links TRBV7-2 to TRBJ1-5; a possible D gene is TRBD1 (5 bases). Trimming took off 5 bases at V and 4 bases at J, with 15 bases between the two ends. The CDR3 extends over 15 amino acids. The germline V gene encodes CDR1 SGHTA and CDR2 FQGNSA. The CDR3 DNA is TGTGCCAGCAGCCCCCGACAGAGCCAGAATCAGCCCCAGCATTTT. Protein product: CASSPRQSQNQPQHF.

CDR3 in DNA: TGCAGCGGCACCATAGGGGTGGTGGGGAACACTGAAGCTTTCTTT. It is translated as CSGTIGVVGNTEAFF. The chain couples TRBV29-1 to TRBJ1-1; weak D call: TRBD1 (5 bases). The CDR3 is made up of 15 amino acids. From germline, CDR1 is SQVTM and CDR2 ANQGSEA. The ends were cut back, 7 bases at V and 1 base at J, with 19 bases in the middle.

In DNA, the CDR3 is TGTGCCAGCAGTTCTACTACCAAGATAAACACTGAAGCTTTCTTT. Encoded protein: CASSSTTKINTEAFF. V usage is TRBV28 and J usage is TRBJ1-1; D is unresolved. V gave up 4 bases and J gave up 2 bases, with 14 bases separating them. Germline-derived CDR1 and CDR2 are MDHEN and SYDVKM. The CDR3 runs 15 residues.

This chain connects TRBV6-2 or TRBV6-3 to TRBJ1-2, with D unclear. V was trimmed by 2 bases and J by 0 bases, leaving 13 bases between them. This CDR3 has 16 residues. Germline CDR1 and CDR2: MNHEY and SVGEGT. CDR3 DNA: TGTGCCAGCAGTTACCTCGGACGGGAAGCTAACTATGGCTACACCTTC. The encoded protein is CASSYLGREANYGYTF.

With regard to this clonotype: A clone one base away is much larger, so this may be a read error. This rearrangement joins TRBV7-2 to TRBJ1-5; D is perhaps TRBD1 (5 bases). The CDR3 length is 13 residues. Deletions cut 2 bases from V and 7 bases from J, with 9 bases between. Germline assignment: CDR1 SGHTA and CDR2 FQGNSA. The CDR3 DNA reads TGTACCAGCAGCTTAAGAGGGGAGCAGCCCCAGCATTTT. This translates into CTSSLRGEQPQHF.

The chain uses TRBV25-1 and TRBJ2-7, with 9 nucleotides matching TRBD2. Per germline, CDR1 MGHDK and CDR2 SYGVNS. Trimming took 1 base from V and 0 from J; bases not matched to a gene: 7. The CDR3 is 17 residues long. CDR3 nucleotide sequence: TGTGCCAGCAGTGAATCGGTGAGGACTAGCGACTCCTACGAGCAGTACTTC. As protein: CASSESVRTSDSYEQYF.

The V and J genes are TRBV3-1 and TRBJ1-1, with a possible D match to TRBD1 (5 bases). The CDR3 is 14 amino acids. Between the trimmed V and J ends, which lost 4 bases and 5 bases, there was a span of 14 bases. Germline lookup yields CDR1 LGHDT and CDR2 YNNKEL (reference sequence). CDR3 DNA sequence: TGTGCCAGCAGCCCCCAGGGAACTGGAACTGAAGCTTTCTTT. Amino acids: CASSPQGTGTEAFF.

The chain couples TRBV20-1 to TRBJ2-5; tentatively, D is TRBD1 (6 bases). CDR1 DFQATT and CDR2 SNEGSKA come from the germline V gene (reference sequence). The V end lost 0 bases, the J end lost 4 bases, and 15 bases lay between the germline ends. The CDR3 length is 15 residues. In nucleotides, the CDR3 is TGCAGTGCTAGAGATGGGAACAGGGTCAGAGAGACCCAGTACTTC. This gives the protein CSARDGNRVRETQYF.

This clonotype has only a few counts. The chain is built from TRBV20-1 and TRBJ2-3, with D perhaps assigned TRBD1 or TRBD2 (6 bases each). This CDR3 has 14 residues. V lost 6 bases, J lost 1 base, and 14 bases lay in between. From germline, CDR1 is DFQATT and CDR2 SNEGSKA (reference sequence). This CDR3 reads CSASPGGRTDTQYF. In DNA, the CDR3 is TGCAGTGCCTCCCCCGGGGGCCGCACAGATACGCAGTATTTT.

The V call is TRBV5-4, the J call TRBJ2-2; D could derive from TRBD1 or TRBD2 (5 bases each). The V gene's germline CDR1 is SGHNT and CDR2 YYREEE (reference sequence). The CDR3 has 15 amino acids. V shed 10 bases and J shed 2 bases, with 18 bases lying between them. As DNA, the CDR3 is TGTGCCGTCAGGGACGGTAAAAGAAACACCGGGGAGCTGTTTTTT. Translating gives CAVRDGKRNTGELFF.

This clonotype was detected only once. The V call is TRBV6-2 or TRBV6-3, the J call TRBJ1-1; D gene unclear. The CDR3 is 13 amino acids. CDR1 is MNHEY, CDR2 SVGEGT, per germline. V was trimmed by 4 bases and J by 2 bases, leaving 8 bases between them. Here the CDR3 reads CASSLNNNTEAFF. DNA for the CDR3: TGTGCCAGCAGTTTAAACAATAACACTGAAGCTTTCTTT.

This clonotype was detected a few times. V and J are TRBV6-2 or TRBV6-3 and TRBJ2-3; no firm D call. The CDR3 consists of 13 residues. Germline loops: CDR1 MNHEY, CDR2 SVGEGT. V gave up 4 bases and J gave up 2 bases, with 7 bases separating them. Written as DNA, the CDR3 is TGTGCCAGCAGTTGGACGAACACAGATACGCAGTATTTT. Its translation is CASSWTNTDTQYF.

This clonotype has more than one count but fewer than ten. The V call is TRBV21-1, the J call TRBJ1-6. TRBV21-1 is a listed pseudogene. The CDR3 is made up of 13 amino acids. CDR3 region: CAPRGSYNSPLHF. CDR3 sequence (DNA): TGTGCCCCACGGGGCTCCTATAATTCACCCCTCCACTTT.

The gene calls are TRBV20-1 and TRBJ2-1; TRBD2 matches 8 bases. Germline CDR1 DFQATT, CDR2 SNEGSKA (reference sequence). The CDR3 is 16 amino acids. Trimming removed 1 base from V and 3 bases from J; junction bases left unmatched: 8. The CDR3 DNA is TGCAGTGCTAGAGTGGGCACTAGCGGCATCTACAATGAGCAGTTCTTC. Translation gives CSARVGTSGIYNEQFF.

This rearrangement joins TRBV4-1 to TRBJ2-3; 8 bases fit TRBD2. V lost 7 bases, J lost 3 bases, and 9 bases stayed unmatched. CDR1 is MGHRA, CDR2 YSYEKL, per germline. CDR3 length: 15 amino acids. The CDR3 loop reads CASTFGGRRTDTQYF. The CDR3 coding sequence is TGCGCCAGCACATTCGGCGGGAGGCGGACAGATACGCAGTATTTT.